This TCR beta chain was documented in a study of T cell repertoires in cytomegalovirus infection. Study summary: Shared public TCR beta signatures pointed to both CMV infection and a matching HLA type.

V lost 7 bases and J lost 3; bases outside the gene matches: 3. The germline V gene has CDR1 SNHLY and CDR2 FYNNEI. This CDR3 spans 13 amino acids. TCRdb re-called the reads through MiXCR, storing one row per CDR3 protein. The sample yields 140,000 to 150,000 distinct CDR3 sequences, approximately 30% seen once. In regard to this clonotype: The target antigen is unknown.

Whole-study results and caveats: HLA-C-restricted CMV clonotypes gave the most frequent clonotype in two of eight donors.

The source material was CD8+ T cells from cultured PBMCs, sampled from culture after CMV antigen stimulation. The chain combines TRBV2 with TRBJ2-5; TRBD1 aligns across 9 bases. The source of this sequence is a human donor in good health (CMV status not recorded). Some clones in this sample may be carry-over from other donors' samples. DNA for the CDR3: TGTGCCAGCAACAGGGGGCTAGAAGAGACCCAGTACTTC. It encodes CASNRGLEETQYF.